This paragraph reports one T cell receptor (beta chain). This clone was detected only a few times. The antigen it recognizes is unknown. No clone much larger than this one lies a single base away; base qualities are absent. TCRbeta CDR3 regions were amplified from genomic DNA by means of the immunoSEQ Assay, a bias-controlled multiplex PCR. For the original study's pipeline: The number of nucleated cells in each sample was estimated by amplification of reference gene primers within the assay. To quantify the absolute abundance of each unique TCRbeta CDR3 rearrangement, sequence reads were collapsed and filtered. Productive Simpson clonality was computed per sample as the square root of Simpson's diversity index over productive rearrangements. TCRdb took over this immuneACCESS table, retaining in-frame rearrangements with V and J assigned. Such tables are incomplete; in checked studies, under half of the missing clones stem from an unresolved V gene, and the remainder is unexplained. Clone size and the V and J calls come from that table; the DNA yielded D and trimming. For this sample the table gives around 200,000 clones, of which 75% to 85% were detected only once. 0.95% to 1.5% of the sample comes from the top ten.

The sample belongs to a study of blood T cell repertoires in COVID-19 (TCRdb year 2020). Regarding the research as a whole: Samples covering the acute and convalescent phases of COVID-19 were provided by collaborators in the United States, Italy and Spain. The material from the prospective study consisted of cDNA or gDNA derived from T cells, B-cell-depleted T cells, or PBMCs. Deeply sampled blood TCRbeta repertoires from subjects exposed to, actively infected with, or recovered from COVID-19 were included in the dataset. A freely available public database, intended as a resource for researchers studying the immune response to SARS-CoV-2, is where the repertoires were released. Samples came from the ongoing ImmuneRACE study (first 160 participants) plus 1,254 subjects from 6 global collaborators. The sample metadata nearly always contained a de-identified subject ID, COVID-19 status, age in years and sex. Where available, HLA class I and class II types were obtained from metadata supplied by the sample provider rather than from assay-based typing.

One collaborating source in Seattle enrolled patients while the patients were actively infected and followed the patients over time throughout the course of disease. Collaborating institutions collected whole blood in K2EDTA tubes following their own protocols. For TCRbeta analysis, collaborator samples were shipped as frozen whole blood, as isolated PBMCs, or as DNA extracted from either sample type. CDR1 and CDR2, looked up from the germline V gene (reference sequence), are LNHDA and SQIVND. Measured from the cysteine to the phenylalanine, the CDR3 is 13 residues long. Only the CDR3 part of the read is kept: 39 bases, read in frame from the first base. V is reduced by 5 bases and J by 2 bases, leaving a spacing of 10 bases between them. The paper as a whole reports these results and caveats: The quantity of clinical and demographic metadata differed by source and by participant and was supplied without curation.

The rearranged segments are TRBV19 and TRBJ2-7, with no D gene named confidently. The TCR originated in a woman in her twenties or thirties with COVID-19, enrolled during active disease. Source material: peripheral blood. At the DNA level, the sequence is TGTGCCAGTAGTCAGACACGGACCTACGAGCAGTACTTC. The encoded protein is CASSQTRTYEQYF.